This is a list of T cell receptor beta chains from one sample in a study of blood T cell repertoires in COVID-19. Generated by immunoSEQ multiplex PCR, the TCRdb table keeps only in-frame clones and is missing some. The sample has over 250,000 clones; 88% are singletons. Sequencing was performed on PBMCs or T cells enriched from blood (not recorded which). These receptors came from a woman between 55 and 75 years old in a cohort exposed to, infected with or recovered from COVID-19 (not recorded which). Each CDR3 is given with its conserved first and last residue. Only some rows state a clone size, as once, few, many or a class for expanded clones.

v_call clone_size cdr3_aa
TRBV3-1/TRBV3-2 - CASSLRVGNQPQHF
TRBV9 - CASSARQGQGTQYF
TRBV3-1/TRBV3-2 - CASSQALGGGNTEAFF
TRBV19 - CASSTGLAGYNEQFF
TRBV9 - CASSVSQGRTNEKLFF
TRBV19 - CASSTGGSATEAFF
TRBV10-1 once CASSPTSGTDTQYF
TRBV6-5 - CASSLRGGGQPQHF
TRBV28 few CASSPLGQVTTDTQYF
TRBV6-5 - CASSYSGRGNSPLHF
TRBV6-5 - CASRPRYRGGHEQFF
TRBV27 many CASSQFRVSTDTQYF
TRBV6-2/TRBV6-3 - CASSFRGNYNEQFF
TRBV28 - CASSPGLISGANVLTF
TRBV6-1 - CASSQVSTGGNTEAFF
TRBV7-9 few CASSSTRVPSGRFGNEQFF
TRBV19 - CASSPGTGGTEAFF
TRBV27 - CASGFGRHSYEQYF
TRBV5-1 - CASSRRGDGAGMSYNEQFF
TRBV6-4 - CASSDSMGSTDTQYF
TRBV6-6 - CASSRQLVETQYF
TRBV6-5 - CASSYDQDRQPQHF
TRBV9 - CASSPTVGQGHEKLFF
TRBV5-6 - CASSADRGRENTEAFF
TRBV21-1 - CASSKAPNRGDQPQHF
TRBV7-9 - CASSLLGLSNTEAFF
TRBV7-3 - CASSLVASGEQYF
TRBV5-3 - CARSPEAVRYYEQYF
TRBV6-5 few CASSQSGVGYTF
TRBV19 once CASKQLGAGENSGNTIYF
TRBV7-9 - CASSGDRDGYGYTF
TRBV6-5 - CASSRQGANEQYF
TRBV11-2 - CASSLEAGSYNEQFF
TRBV7-8 - CASSLEAGAPSGQETQYF
TRBV4-1 once CASSLGLAGVGGQETQYF
TRBV11-2 - CASSLFTGVGNTIYF
TRBV18 - CASSQASGPSYNEQFF
TRBV7-2 once CASSPQGNSPLHF
TRBV5-1 - CASSLTGLSGNTIYF
TRBV18 - CASSRGRDTEAFF
TRBV4-1 - CASSQGTGLNNSPLHF
TRBV3-1/TRBV3-2 - CASSPRGRGAGEKLFF
TRBV9 - CASSEGGSSNGYTF
TRBV5-1 - CASSLASGLTRTNEKLFF
TRBV28 - CASSLRGSGGYTF